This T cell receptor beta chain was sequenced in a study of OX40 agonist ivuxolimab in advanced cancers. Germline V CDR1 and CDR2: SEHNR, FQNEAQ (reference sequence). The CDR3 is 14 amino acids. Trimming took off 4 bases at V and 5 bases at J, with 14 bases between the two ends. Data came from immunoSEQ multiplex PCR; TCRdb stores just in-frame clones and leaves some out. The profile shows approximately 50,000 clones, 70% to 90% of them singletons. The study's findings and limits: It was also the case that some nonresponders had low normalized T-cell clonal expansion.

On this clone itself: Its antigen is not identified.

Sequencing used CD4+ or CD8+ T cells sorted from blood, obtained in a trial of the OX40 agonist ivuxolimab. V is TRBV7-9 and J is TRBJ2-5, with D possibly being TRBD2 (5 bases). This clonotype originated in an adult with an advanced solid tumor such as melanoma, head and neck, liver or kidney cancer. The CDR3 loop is CASSSGMVPETQYF. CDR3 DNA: TGTGCCAGCAGCTCGGGAATGGTGCCTGAGACCCAGTACTTC.